Listed below are T cell receptor beta chains from one sample, sequenced in a study of shared clonotypes between healthy human individuals. Profiled with immunoSEQ multiplex PCR; TCRdb holds only in-frame clones, not every one. The sample carries over a million clones, about 80% recorded once. What was sequenced was memory CD4+ T cells from PBMCs. These receptor sequences come from a man aged 18 to 35 in good health. Some clones in this sample may be carry-over from other donors' samples. The CDR3 runs from the conserved cysteine through the conserved F or W. Each record gives: J gene, D gene, V gene, clone size, CDR3 DNA, CDR3 protein. D genes are given only for firm matches. Clone size is given for some rows only: seen once, a few or many times, or a class if the clone is expanded.

j_call: TRBJ2-4; d_call: .; v_call: TRBV7-2; clone_size: once; cdr3_nt: TGTGCCAGCAGCCCTCGGTGGGTCGTCAAAAACATTCAGTACTTC; cdr3_aa: CASSPRWVVKNIQYF
j_call: TRBJ2-7; d_call: TRBD2; v_call: TRBV9; clone_size: .; cdr3_nt: TGTGCCAGCAGCGTACGAGGACTAGCGGCCTACGAGCAGTACTTC; cdr3_aa: CASSVRGLAAYEQYF
j_call: TRBJ2-1; d_call: TRBD1; v_call: TRBV27; clone_size: once; cdr3_nt: TGTGCCAGCAGGCAAGAACAGGGGTTGTCGAGCAATGAGCAGTTCTTC; cdr3_aa: CASRQEQGLSSNEQFF
j_call: TRBJ2-1; d_call: TRBD2; v_call: TRBV28; clone_size: .; cdr3_nt: TGTGCCAGCAGATGGCCCGCGGGAGGGCCCTCTTACAATGAGCAGTTCTTC; cdr3_aa: CASRWPAGGPSYNEQFF
j_call: TRBJ2-5; d_call: .; v_call: TRBV7-2; clone_size: .; cdr3_nt: TGTGCCAGCAGCCTAGGGGGGGACGGGGAGACCCAGTACTTC; cdr3_aa: CASSLGGDGETQYF
j_call: TRBJ2-7; d_call: TRBD1; v_call: TRBV15; clone_size: .; cdr3_nt: TGTGCCACCAGCAGCCGTGGACAGGAGAAGCAGTACTTC; cdr3_aa: CATSSRGQEKQYF
j_call: TRBJ2-7; d_call: TRBD1; v_call: TRBV30; clone_size: .; cdr3_nt: TGTGCCTGGAAAGGGACAGGGAGCCACGAGCAGTACTTC; cdr3_aa: CAWKGTGSHEQYF
j_call: TRBJ2-3; d_call: .; v_call: TRBV4-1; clone_size: .; cdr3_nt: TGCGCCAGTAGCGTAAACAGGGAGGCATATACGCAGTATTTT; cdr3_aa: CASSVNREAYTQYF
j_call: TRBJ2-7; d_call: TRBD2; v_call: TRBV4-3; clone_size: .; cdr3_nt: TGCGCCAGCAGCCAACCGGGGGAGGGCATGTACTTC; cdr3_aa: CASSQPGEGMYF
j_call: TRBJ2-7; d_call: TRBD1; v_call: TRBV2; clone_size: .; cdr3_nt: TGTGCCAGTACCGCCGTTTGGACAGGGGCCTACGAGCAGTACTTC; cdr3_aa: CASTAVWTGAYEQYF
j_call: TRBJ1-4; d_call: .; v_call: TRBV28; clone_size: .; cdr3_nt: TGTGCCAGCAGAGCAACTAATGAAAAACTGTTTTTT; cdr3_aa: CASRATNEKLFF